These T cell receptor beta chains were read from a single sample in a study of blood T cell repertoires in COVID-19. Produced via immunoSEQ multiplex PCR; TCRdb's table is partial and in-frame only. The sample carries under 450,000 clones, 75% to 90% recorded once. Sequencing used peripheral blood. These receptors were taken from a woman aged 55-69 years with COVID-19, enrolled during active disease. Both conserved end residues are part of each CDR3. D genes are given only for firm matches. For some rows the clone size is stated as once, few or many, or as a class when expanded; others skip it.

abundance,j_gene,v_gene,d_gene,CDR3nt,CDR3aa
-,TRBJ2-7,TRBV4-1,TRBD1,TGCGCCAGCAGCCAAGATCTTGAGGGGACAGGATTCTACGAGCAGTACTTC,CASSQDLEGTGFYEQYF
-,TRBJ2-3,TRBV9,-,TGTGCCAGCAGCCCCCGTTGGGCTAGCTCCAGCACAGATACGCAGTATTTT,CASSPRWASSSTDTQYF
-,TRBJ1-1,TRBV29-1,-,TGCAGCGTTGAAGATCGGTCTTGGAGACAGGCCGGAGCTTTCTTT,CSVEDRSWRQAGAFF
-,TRBJ1-3,TRBV4-1,-,TGCGCGGGCGGGGGATCAGGAAACACCATATATTTT,CAGGGSGNTIYF
-,TRBJ1-1,TRBV9,-,TGTGCCAGCAGCGTAAATTATGGGAGGGACACTGAAGCTTTCTTT,CASSVNYGRDTEAFF
-,TRBJ2-7,TRBV5-4,TRBD1,TGTGCCAGCAGCTTGGGTCCAGGGGGCTCCTACGAGCAGTACTTC,CASSLGPGGSYEQYF
-,TRBJ2-2,TRBV18,-,TGTGCCAGCTCACCACAGACTGTTTCGAACACCGGGGAGCTGTTTTTT,CASSPQTVSNTGELFF
-,TRBJ1-6,TRBV18,-,TGTGCCAGCTCACCAACACCTGATTCACCCCTCCACTTT,CASSPTPDSPLHF
-,TRBJ2-5,TRBV10-3,TRBD2,TGTGCCATCAGTGAAAGCGGGGGCGACCAAGAGACCCAGTACTTC,CAISESGGDQETQYF
-,TRBJ1-5,TRBV6-5,-,TGTGCCAGCACCCGCGGGGGGAATCAGCCCCAGCATTTT,CASTRGGNQPQHF
-,TRBJ1-1,TRBV5-1,-,TGCGCCAGCAGCTTGGCCTTAAGGGGGAACACTGAAGCTTTCTTT,CASSLALRGNTEAFF
-,TRBJ1-2,TRBV12-3/TRBV12-4,TRBD1,TGTGCCAGCAGCACAGGGGGCCGTGGCTACACCTTC,CASSTGGRGYTF
-,TRBJ2-7,TRBV9,-,TGTGCCAGCAGCGTAGCGGACTCATCCTACGAGCAGTACTTC,CASSVADSSYEQYF
-,TRBJ2-3,TRBV5-1,TRBD1,TGCGCCAGCAGCTGGGGGACAGTTGGGGCAGATACGCAGTATTTT,CASSWGTVGADTQYF
-,TRBJ1-1,TRBV12-3/TRBV12-4,TRBD1,TGTGCCAGCAGTTGGACAGGGGACACTGAAGCTTTCTTT,CASSWTGDTEAFF
-,TRBJ1-2,TRBV3-1/TRBV3-2,-,TGTGCCAGCAGCCAAGAAGGGGGGGCTTCTAAGGGCTACACCTTC,CASSQEGGASKGYTF
-,TRBJ1-1,TRBV5-5,TRBD1,TGTGCCAGCAGTATACAGGGGGGCTTAATGAACACTGAAGCTTTCTTT,CASSIQGGLMNTEAFF
many,TRBJ2-2,TRBV11-3,-,TGTGCCAGCAGCTCCATGGGACACCGCGCCGGGGAGCTGTTTTTT,CASSSMGHRAGELFF
-,TRBJ1-1,TRBV6-6,-,TGTGCCAGCAGTTACAATTCTTTGACTGAAGCTTTCTTT,CASSYNSLTEAFF
-,TRBJ2-5,TRBV20-1,-,TGCAGTGGGACTACTCAAGAGACCCAGTACTTC,CSGTTQETQYF
-,TRBJ2-7,TRBV11-1,TRBD1,TGTGCCAGCAGCTCGGGACAGCACTACGAGCAGTACTTC,CASSSGQHYEQYF
once,TRBJ2-2,TRBV19,-,TGTGCCGGACGCAGGGGAAGCACCGGGGAGCTGTTTTTT,CAGRRGSTGELFF
-,TRBJ2-7,TRBV19,TRBD2,TGTGCCAGTAGTATGCTGGGAGCCGGGACTAGCGACTCCTACGAGCAGTACTTC,CASSMLGAGTSDSYEQYF
-,TRBJ2-7,TRBV6-2/TRBV6-3,-,TGTGCCAGCAGTTACCGACCAGGGCCCTACGAGCAGTACTTC,CASSYRPGPYEQYF
-,TRBJ2-1,TRBV5-1,TRBD1,TGCGCCAGCAGCTGGACAGGAGACAATGAGCAGTTCTTC,CASSWTGDNEQFF
-,TRBJ1-4,TRBV6-5,-,TGTGCCAGCAGTCCCAGGGGCGAAAAACTGTTTTTT,CASSPRGEKLFF
-,TRBJ2-5,TRBV15,TRBD1,TGTGCCACCAGCAGAACAGGGGAAGAGACCCAGTACTTC,CATSRTGEETQYF
-,TRBJ2-1,TRBV19,-,TGTGCCAGTACTCTGGGAGAGGGCTACAATGAGCAGTTCTTC,CASTLGEGYNEQFF
-,TRBJ2-1,TRBV5-1,TRBD2,TGCGCCAGCAGACGGGGACTAGCGGGGGTGGATGAGCAGTTCTTC,CASRRGLAGVDEQFF
-,TRBJ1-3,TRBV18,-,TGTGCCAGCTCACCGAACAACGGGAGGAGAGAAAACACCATATATTTT,CASSPNNGRRENTIYF
-,TRBJ2-6,TRBV7-5,-,TGTGTCAGAAGCTTAGTTCCACCGGGACTTAGCTCTGGGGCCAACGTCCTGACTTTC,CVRSLVPPGLSSGANVLTF
-,TRBJ1-6,TRBV9,-,TGTGCCAGCAGCGTGGACAGCAGGGGAGCGAATTCACCCCTCCACTTT,CASSVDSRGANSPLHF
-,TRBJ2-3,TRBV5-8,TRBD2,TGTGCCAGCAGCGAGGGACTAGCGGGGGGGCTTAGCACAGATACGCAGTATTTT,CASSEGLAGGLSTDTQYF
-,TRBJ2-5,TRBV6-5,-,TGTGCCAGCAGTTACTCAGTGCGAGGGCTGGAGACCCAGTACTTC,CASSYSVRGLETQYF
-,TRBJ2-1,TRBV5-6,TRBD1,TGTGCCAGCAGCTTGGCCGCTGGGGACAGGGGGCGGGCTGGGGAGCAGTTCTTC,CASSLAAGDRGRAGEQFF
once,TRBJ1-2,TRBV25-1,-,TGTGCCAGCAGTAACCAGGGGTTAAGAGGCTACACCTTC,CASSNQGLRGYTF
-,TRBJ2-5,TRBV6-2/TRBV6-3,TRBD2,TGTGCCAGCAGTGGGGTAGCGGGGGGGCGCAAGACCCAGTACTTC,CASSGVAGGRKTQYF
-,TRBJ1-2,TRBV9,-,TGTGCCAGCAGGGGCCACTATGGCTACACCTTC,CASRGHYGYTF
-,TRBJ2-7,TRBV2,TRBD1,TGTGCCAGCAGTGAAGGGACAGGGACATACGAGCAGTACTTC,CASSEGTGTYEQYF
-,TRBJ1-1,TRBV19,-,TGTGCCAGTAGTCGGTCCCTGAACACTGAAGCTTTCTTT,CASSRSLNTEAFF
-,TRBJ1-2,TRBV5-4,TRBD1,TGTGCCAGCAGCATACGGGGGTGGCAGGGGGATGGCTACACCTTC,CASSIRGWQGDGYTF
-,TRBJ2-3,TRBV7-2,TRBD2,TGTGCCAGCAGCCCGGGACTAGAGGTAGATACGCAGTATTTT,CASSPGLEVDTQYF
-,TRBJ2-3,TRBV27,-,TGTGCCAGCAGTTTATCAGGGGTCACAGATACGCAGTATTTT,CASSLSGVTDTQYF
-,TRBJ2-7,TRBV30,-,TGTGCCTGGAGTCCCAACCGGTGGGGCAGCTCCTACGAGCAGTACTTC,CAWSPNRWGSSYEQYF
-,TRBJ1-4,TRBV7-9,TRBD1,TGTGCCAGCAGCTTAGAAGGGGAGACAGGGATCAATGAAAAACTGTTTTTT,CASSLEGETGINEKLFF
-,TRBJ2-3,TRBV4-1,-,TGCGCCAGCAGCCAACTCCCGACGGACATCAGCACAGATACGCAGTATTTT,CASSQLPTDISTDTQYF
-,TRBJ2-6,TRBV5-4,-,TGTGCCAGCAGCACTAACAGGAACTCTGGGGCCAACGTCCTGACTTTC,CASSTNRNSGANVLTF